What follows are 17 T cell receptor beta chains derived from one specimen sequenced in a study of T cells expressing NK-cell markers. Using the 5' RACE reads, TCRdb records one entry per CDR3 protein without DNA. Listed are hundreds of thousands of distinct CDR3 sequences; roughly 5.5% falls within the top ten. Source material: blood T cells: a sorted CD56 or NKG2C T cell subset, CD4+ or CD8+ T cells, or bulk PBMC T cells (not recorded which). The receptors shown here come from a man between 18 and 69 years old in good health.

This chain joins TRBV20-1 and TRBJ2-7; TCRdb calls TRBD1, which cannot be checked without DNA. Germline CDR1 DFQATT, CDR2 SNEGSKA (reference sequence). The length of the CDR3 is 14 residues. The CDR3 sequence: CSARPGGGSYEQYF.

V and J are TRBV6-5 and TRBJ2-5; TCRdb's D call, TRBD1, is unchecked because there is no DNA. There are 12 residues in the CDR3. Germline CDR1 MNHEY, CDR2 SVGAGI. CDR3 amino acids: CATTWRGETQYF.

The V call is TRBV12-5, the J call TRBJ1-5; checking the TCRdb D call of TRBD1 is not possible without DNA. Germline V gene data show CDR1 as LGHNT and CDR2 as FRNRAP. The CDR3 is 19 amino acids. CDR3 in amino acids: CASGLVPGTGASRNQPQHF.

This chain joins TRBV20-1 and TRBJ1-1; TCRdb returns TRBD1, unconfirmable since there is no DNA. CDR1 and CDR2 (germline): DFQATT, SNEGSKA (reference sequence). The CDR3 has 13 amino acids. The CDR3 loop reads CSAPRDWGSEAFF.

V and J are TRBV19 and TRBJ2-3; the TCRdb call, TRBD1, lacks DNA for checking. This CDR3 has 13 residues. Looked up from germline, CDR1 is LNHDA and CDR2 is SQIVND (reference sequence). CDR3 in amino acids: CASSMTATDTQYF.

This chain joins TRBV18 and TRBJ2-3; the D gene TCRdb calls, TRBD2, cannot be checked with no DNA. Germline loops: CDR1 KGHSH, CDR2 LQKENI. This CDR3 is built from 16 residues. CDR3 residues: CASSLLAGAGADTQYF.

V and J are TRBV7-2 and TRBJ2-5; without DNA, the TCRdb call of TRBD2 cannot be checked. The CDR3 sequence is 15 residues long. Germline V gives CDR1 SGHTA, CDR2 FQGNSA. This CDR3 reads CASSNAAGGVETQYF.

V and J are TRBV3-1 and TRBJ1-1; the D call from TCRdb, TRBD1, cannot be confirmed without DNA. Germline V gene data show CDR1 as LGHDT and CDR2 as YNNKEL (reference sequence). This CDR3 comprises 15 residues. CDR3 region: CASTPRQGRVTEAFF. Drawing the rest from reference TRBV3-1 and TRBJ1-1, the complete variable domain is DTAVSQTPKYLVTQMGNDKSIKCEQNLGHDTMYWYKQDSKKFLKIMFSYNNKELIINETVPNRFSPKSPDKAHLNLHINSLELGDSAVYFCASTPRQGRVTEAFFGQGTRLTVV.

The chain employs TRBV3-1 and TRBJ1-2; TCRdb names TRBD1, which stays unverified in the absence of DNA. Per the germline V gene, CDR1 is LGHDT and CDR2 is YNNKEL (reference sequence). The CDR3 is made up of 15 amino acids. CDR3 region: CASSQEDRGNYGYTF.

The V and J genes are TRBV6-6 and TRBJ1-1. This CDR3 has 13 residues. Germline V gene sequence: CDR1 MNHNY, CDR2 SVGAGI (reference sequence). This CDR3 is CASSWQENTEAFF.

This chain links TRBV18 with TRBJ1-1; TCRdb names TRBD1, which stays unverified in the absence of DNA. The germline V gene encodes CDR1 KGHSH and CDR2 LQKENI. This CDR3 is built from 16 residues. This chain's CDR3 is CASSPPRVLSANEAFF.

The V call is TRBV7-2, the J call TRBJ1-6. Germline V gene data show CDR1 as SGHTA and CDR2 as FQGNSA. The CDR3 covers 13 residues. The CDR3 protein is CASSLAAVPPLHF.

The chain combines TRBV6-1 with TRBJ2-3; as DNA is missing, the TRBD2 call by TCRdb cannot be tested. This CDR3 has 15 residues. CDR1 MNHNS and CDR2 SASEGT come from the germline V gene. CDR3 region: CASRGLVGDTDTQYF.

The chain joins TRBV5-6 to TRBJ1-2; without DNA, the TCRdb call of TRBD1 cannot be checked. The CDR3 totals 14 residues. The V gene's germline CDR1 is SGHDT and CDR2 YYEEEE. CDR3 loop: CASSLGTRVGGYTF.

The chain couples TRBV4-2 to TRBJ2-3; TCRdb picks TRBD2, but there is no DNA to check that call. The CDR3 sequence is 16 residues long. Germline CDR1 is LGHNA and CDR2 is YNFKEQ. The CDR3 region is CASSQAGTTYTDTQYF.

The CDR3 protein is CSARGLGFVGELFF. The chain joins TRBV20-1 to TRBJ2-2. The CDR3 covers 14 residues. Germline CDR1 reads DFQATT; CDR2 reads SNEGSKA (reference sequence).

V is TRBV6-1 and J is TRBJ1-2; TCRdb's D call of TRBD1 is untestable without DNA. The CDR3 runs 17 residues. Germline V gives CDR1 MNHNS, CDR2 SASEGT. The CDR3 loop reads CASRNRAGGGSDYGYTF.